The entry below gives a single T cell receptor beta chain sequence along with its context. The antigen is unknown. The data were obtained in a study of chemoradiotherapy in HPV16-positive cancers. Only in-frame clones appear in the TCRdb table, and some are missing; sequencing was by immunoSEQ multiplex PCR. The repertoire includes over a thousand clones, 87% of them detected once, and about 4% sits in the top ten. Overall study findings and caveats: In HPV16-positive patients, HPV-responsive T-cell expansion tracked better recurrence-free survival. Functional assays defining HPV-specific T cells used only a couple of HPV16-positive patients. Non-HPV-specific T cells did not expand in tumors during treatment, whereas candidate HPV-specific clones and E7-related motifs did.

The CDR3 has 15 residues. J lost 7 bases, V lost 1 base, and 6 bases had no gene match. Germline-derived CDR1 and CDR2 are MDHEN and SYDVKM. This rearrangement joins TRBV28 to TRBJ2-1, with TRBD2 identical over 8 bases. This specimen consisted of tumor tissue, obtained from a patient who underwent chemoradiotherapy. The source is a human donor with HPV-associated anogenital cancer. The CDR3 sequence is CASSLSGGARNEQFF. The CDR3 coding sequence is TGTGCCAGCAGTTTATCCGGGGGGGCCCGAAATGAGCAGTTCTTC.